Each of the 3 T cell receptor beta chains below was sequenced from the same sample in a study of T cell responses to AZD1222 COVID-19 vaccine (dated by TCRdb to about 2021). The intended sense of this specimen's time point label: baseline before first vaccination. Receptors were amplified or captured by the immunoSEQ multiplex PCR assay. TCRdb re-hosts the immuneACCESS table, in-frame sequences only. Its copies lack some clones; in the studies checked, an unresolved V gene accounts for under half of them, and the cause for the rest is not known. The sample yields around 140,000 clones; about 93% were counted once. About 9.1% of the sample lies in the top ten. The sample in question was peripheral blood, obtained on day 0 of AZD1222 vaccination. The receptors were sampled from an adult in good health.

To note about this clone: A read error may produce the germline difference seen at one junction end. The chain employs TRBV19 and TRBJ2-2; D remains ambiguous. Per the germline V gene, CDR1 is LNHDA and CDR2 is SQIVND (reference sequence). There are 14 residues in the CDR3. The CDR3 sequence is CASSIRWGTGELFF. CDR3 in DNA: TGTGCCAGCAGTATACGGTGGGGCACCGGGGAGCTGTTTTTT.

The chain is built from TRBV18 and TRBJ1-6; possibly TRBD1 for D (5 bases). The CDR3 length is 19 residues. Between the trimmed V and J ends, which lost 5 bases and 7 bases, there was a span of 27 bases. Germline V gene lookup returns CDR1 KGHSH and CDR2 LQKENI. For the CDR3, the DNA is TGTGCCAGCTCATCCTTCCCAATCCGGGACGGCCGAGCAAATTCACCCCTCCACTTT. Translated, it gives CASSSFPIRDGRANSPLHF.

The J gene is TRBJ2-3, the V gene TRBV6-1, with a weak D call TRBD1 (6 bases). The CDR3 length is 15 residues. CDR1 is MNHNS and CDR2 is SASEGT in the germline V gene. Between the trimmed V and J ends, which lost 2 bases and 2 bases, there was a span of 11 bases. Here the CDR3 reads CASSESQGTTDTQYF. The DNA for the CDR3 is TGTGCCAGCAGTGAAAGTCAGGGGACCACAGATACGCAGTATTTT.